This T cell receptor (beta chain) was found in a study of CXCR3-negative and CXCR3-positive naive CD8 T cells. 5' RACE that incorporated UMI labels was used to prepare the TRB cDNA libraries. TCRdb reprocessed the 5' RACE reads, keeping one entry per CDR3 protein, no DNA. This sample contains 100,000 to 150,000 distinct CDR3 sequences. This clonotype originated in a human donor in good health. Some clones in this sample may be carry-over from other donors' samples. Specimen: naive CXCR3- CD8+ T cells from blood. The subset here: CD45RO-CCR7+CD27+CD95- naive CD8+ T cells lacking CXCR3 (TNR3-).

This chain's CDR3 is CASSQSSWGKYNEQFF. V is TRBV7-3 and J is TRBJ2-1; checking the TCRdb D call of TRBD1 is not possible without DNA. CDR1 is SGHTA, CDR2 FQGTGA, per germline. This CDR3 contains 16 residues.